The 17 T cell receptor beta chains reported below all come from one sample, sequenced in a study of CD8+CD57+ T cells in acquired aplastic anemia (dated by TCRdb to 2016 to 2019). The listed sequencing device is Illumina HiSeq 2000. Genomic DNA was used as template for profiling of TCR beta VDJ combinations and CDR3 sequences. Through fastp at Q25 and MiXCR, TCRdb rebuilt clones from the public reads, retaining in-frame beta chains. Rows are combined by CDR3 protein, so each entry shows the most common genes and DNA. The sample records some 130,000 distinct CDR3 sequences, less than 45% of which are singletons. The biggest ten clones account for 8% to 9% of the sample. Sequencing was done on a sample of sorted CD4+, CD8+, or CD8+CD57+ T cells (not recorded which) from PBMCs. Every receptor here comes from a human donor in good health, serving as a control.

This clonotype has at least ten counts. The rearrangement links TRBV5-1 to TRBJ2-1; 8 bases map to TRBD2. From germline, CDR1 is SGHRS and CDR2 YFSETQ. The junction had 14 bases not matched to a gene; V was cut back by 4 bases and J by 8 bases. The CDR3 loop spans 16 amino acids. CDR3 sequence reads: CASSPGLGQRTDEQFF. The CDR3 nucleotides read TGCGCCAGCAGCCCGGGACTAGGGCAGCGTACGGATGAGCAGTTCTTC.

DNA for the CDR3: TGCAGTGCCGTTAGCGGGAGGGGCTATGAGCAGTTCTTC. This sequence encodes CSAVSGRGYEQFF. The V gene is TRBV20-1, the J gene TRBJ2-1, with 11 bases that match TRBD2. CDR1 and CDR2 (germline): DFQATT, SNEGSKA (reference sequence). The junction had 6 bases not matched to a gene; V was cut back by 6 bases and J by 8 bases. CDR3 size: 13 residues.

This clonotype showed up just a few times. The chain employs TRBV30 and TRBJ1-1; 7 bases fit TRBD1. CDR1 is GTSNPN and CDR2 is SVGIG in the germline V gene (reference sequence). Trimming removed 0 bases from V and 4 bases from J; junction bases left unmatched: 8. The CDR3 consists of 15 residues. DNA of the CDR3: TGTGCCTGGAGTGTCCGACAGGGATGGTTCACTGAAGCTTTCTTT. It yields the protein CAWSVRQGWFTEAFF.

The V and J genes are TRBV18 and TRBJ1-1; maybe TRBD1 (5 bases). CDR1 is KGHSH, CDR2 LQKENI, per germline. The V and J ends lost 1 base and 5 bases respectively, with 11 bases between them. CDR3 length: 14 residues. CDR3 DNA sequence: TGTGCCAGCTCACCACAGGGGAAAGGAACTGAAGCTTTCTTT. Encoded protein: CASSPQGKGTEAFF.

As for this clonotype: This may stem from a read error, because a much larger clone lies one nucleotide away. The CDR3 coding sequence is TGTGCCAGCAGGCCCACAGGGGGCGATCAGCCCCAGCATTTT. Protein sequence: CASRPTGGDQPQHF. This chain connects TRBV27 to TRBJ1-5, with TRBD1 matching over 9 bases. The germline V gene encodes CDR1 MNHEY and CDR2 SMNVEV (reference sequence). The length of the CDR3 is 14 residues. J was trimmed by 5 bases and V by 6 bases; bases with no gene match: 5.

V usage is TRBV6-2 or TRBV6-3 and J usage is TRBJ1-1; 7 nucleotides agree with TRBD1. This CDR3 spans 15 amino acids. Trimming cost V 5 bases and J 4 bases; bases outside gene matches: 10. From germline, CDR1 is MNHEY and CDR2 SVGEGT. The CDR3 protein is CASSGRTGWSTEAFF. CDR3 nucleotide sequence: TGTGCCAGCAGTGGCCGGACAGGTTGGAGCACTGAAGCTTTCTTT.

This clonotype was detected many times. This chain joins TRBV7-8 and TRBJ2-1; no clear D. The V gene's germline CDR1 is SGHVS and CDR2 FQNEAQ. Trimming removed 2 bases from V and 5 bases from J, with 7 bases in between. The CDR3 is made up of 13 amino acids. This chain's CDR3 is CASSLRINNEQFF. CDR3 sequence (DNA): TGTGCCAGCAGCTTAAGGATAAACAATGAGCAGTTCTTC. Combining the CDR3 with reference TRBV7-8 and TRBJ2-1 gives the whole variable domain GAGVSQSPRYKVAKRGQDVALRCDPISGHVSLFWYQQALGQGPEFLTYFQNEAQLDKSGLPSDRFFAERPEGSVSTLKIQRTQQEDSAVYLCASSLRINNEQFFGPGTRLTVL.

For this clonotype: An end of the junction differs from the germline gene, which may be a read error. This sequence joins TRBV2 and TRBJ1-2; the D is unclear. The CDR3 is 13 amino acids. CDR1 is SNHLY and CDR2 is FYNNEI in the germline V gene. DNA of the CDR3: TGTGCCAGTAGTGAACAAGGACCCTATGGCTACACCTTC. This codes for CASSEQGPYGYTF.

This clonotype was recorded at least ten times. The CDR3: CASSSDRASLSPLHF. The CDR3 DNA follows: TGTGCCAGTAGTTCAGACAGGGCCTCTCTTTCACCCCTCCACTTT. J is TRBJ1-6 and V is TRBV19, with 7 positions matching TRBD1. CDR3 length: 15 residues. The ends lost 5 bases at V and 9 bases at J; junction bases unmatched: 10. In germline, CDR1 is LNHDA, CDR2 SQIVND (reference sequence).

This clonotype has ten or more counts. The chain's CDR3 is CASSLGYGVSEAFF. In DNA form, the CDR3 reads TGTGCCAGCAGCTTAGGCTATGGGGTTTCTGAAGCTTTCTTT. The chain is built from TRBV11-2 and TRBJ1-1; D is unclear. Germline V gene data show CDR1 as SGHAT and CDR2 as FQNNGV. The CDR3 length is 14 residues. Trimming removed 1 base from V and 6 bases from J, with 12 bases in between.

CDR3 sequence (DNA): TGTGCCAGTAGTATTACAGGACCCAATCAGCCCCAGCATTTT. It specifies CASSITGPNQPQHF. The rearrangement links TRBV19 to TRBJ1-5, with D possibly being TRBD1 (5 bases). This CDR3 has 14 residues. Between the trimmed V and J ends, which lost 3 bases and 3 bases, there was a span of 9 bases. Per the germline V gene, CDR1 is LNHDA and CDR2 is SQIVND (reference sequence).

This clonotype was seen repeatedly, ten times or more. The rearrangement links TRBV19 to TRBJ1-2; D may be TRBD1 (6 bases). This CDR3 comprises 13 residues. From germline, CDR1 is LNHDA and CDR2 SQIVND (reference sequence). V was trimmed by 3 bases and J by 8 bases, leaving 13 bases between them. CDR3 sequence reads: CASSISQGGGYTF. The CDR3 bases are TGTGCCAGTAGTATCTCACAGGGCGGCGGCTACACCTTC.

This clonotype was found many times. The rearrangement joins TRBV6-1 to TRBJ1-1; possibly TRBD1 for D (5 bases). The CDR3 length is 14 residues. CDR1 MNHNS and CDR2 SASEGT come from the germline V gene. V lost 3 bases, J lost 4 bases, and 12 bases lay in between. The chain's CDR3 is CASSEGRVGTEAFF. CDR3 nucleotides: TGTGCCAGCAGTGAGGGCAGGGTTGGCACTGAAGCTTTCTTT.

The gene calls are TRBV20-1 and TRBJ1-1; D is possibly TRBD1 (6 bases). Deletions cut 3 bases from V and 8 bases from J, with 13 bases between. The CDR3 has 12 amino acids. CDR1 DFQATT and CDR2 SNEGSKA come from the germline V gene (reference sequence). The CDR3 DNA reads TGCAGTGCTAGGTCCCCAGGGGCGGAAGCTTTCTTT. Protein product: CSARSPGAEAFF.

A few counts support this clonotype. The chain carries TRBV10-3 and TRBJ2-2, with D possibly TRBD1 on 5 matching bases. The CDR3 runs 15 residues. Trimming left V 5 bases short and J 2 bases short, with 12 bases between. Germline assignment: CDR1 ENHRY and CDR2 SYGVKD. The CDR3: CAISSGQLNTGELFF. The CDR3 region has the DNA TGTGCCATCAGTTCCGGACAACTCAACACCGGGGAGCTGTTTTTT.

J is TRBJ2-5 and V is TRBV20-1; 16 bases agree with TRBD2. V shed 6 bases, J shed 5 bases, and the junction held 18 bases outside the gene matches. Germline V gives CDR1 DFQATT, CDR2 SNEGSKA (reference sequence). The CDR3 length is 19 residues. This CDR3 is CSAASVLGTSGGAGETQYF. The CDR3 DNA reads TGCAGTGCCGCTAGCGTTCTCGGGACTAGCGGGGGGGCTGGGGAGACCCAGTACTTC.

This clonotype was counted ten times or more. The CDR3, as DNA: TGTGCCAGCAGCTTGGAAAGGGCCCAAGAGACCCAGTACTTC. Its protein is CASSLERAQETQYF. V is TRBV5-4 and J is TRBJ2-5; D is uncertain. In germline, CDR1 is SGHNT, CDR2 YYREEE (reference sequence). The CDR3 totals 14 residues. V dropped 0 bases and J dropped 1 base, with 7 bases sitting between them.